Below are 11 T cell receptor beta chains sequenced from a single sample in a study of cytomegalovirus exposure and HLA in healthy donors (dated by TCRdb to about 2017). Libraries were built with the immunoSEQ multiplex PCR assay. The multiplex PCR relied on a mix of 60 forward primers for TCR Vbeta segments and 13 reverse primers for TCR Jbeta segments. As stored in TCRdb, this immuneACCESS dataset retains in-frame rearrangements with V and J assigned. A fraction of the clones does not appear; measured against another copy, unresolved V genes explain less than half of the discrepancy, and the remainder lacks a known reason. The sample table lists around 170,000 clones, roughly four fifths of them with a count of one. The ten largest clonotypes hold about 0.8% of the sample. Specimen: PBMCs. These receptors came from a woman between 18 and 29 years old in good health and CMV-seronegative.

The rearrangement uses TRBV7-2 and TRBJ2-3; 7 bases line up with TRBD2. CDR1 SGHTA and CDR2 FQGNSA come from the germline V gene. Trimming at V came to 2 bases and at J to 6 bases, leaving 17 bases not matched to a gene. The CDR3 consists of 18 residues. CDR3 region: CASSLTLDSAGMLDTQYF. CDR3 sequence (DNA): TGTGCCAGCAGCTTAACCCTCGACTCAGCGGGAATGTTGGATACGCAGTATTTT.

This clone was recorded a few times. This sequence joins TRBV27 and TRBJ1-5, with D tentatively TRBD1 (5 bases). Trimming cost V 8 bases and J 0 bases, with 11 bases left between them. CDR1 and CDR2 from the germline V gene are MNHEY and SMNVEV (reference sequence). CDR3 length equals 14 residues. CDR3 bases: TGTGCCAGCGGACCGACAGATAGCAATCAGCCCCAGCATTTT. Translated, it gives CASGPTDSNQPQHF.

The chain carries TRBV19 and TRBJ2-6; D perhaps matches TRBD1 (5 bases). Between the trimmed V and J ends, which lost 8 bases and 0 bases, there was a span of 11 bases. CDR1 LNHDA and CDR2 SQIVND come from the germline V gene (reference sequence). The CDR3 has 15 residues. CDR3 sequence reads: CASFQGLSGANVLTF. The CDR3 nucleotides are TGTGCCAGTTTTCAGGGTCTCTCTGGGGCCAACGTCCTGACTTTC.

The genes are TRBV14 and TRBJ2-7; TRBD2 is a possible D gene (6 bases). The CDR3 length is 17 residues. The V and J ends lost 0 bases and 6 bases respectively, with 21 bases between them. Germline-derived CDR1 and CDR2 are SGHDN and FVKESK. The CDR3 DNA reads TGTGCCAGCAGCCAAGAAGGGATCCTAGCGAAAGACTCCGAGCAGTACTTC. Encoded protein: CASSQEGILAKDSEQYF.

The chain carries TRBV29-1 and TRBJ2-5, with D possibly being TRBD2 (7 bases). This CDR3 spans 13 amino acids. The V end lost 4 bases, the J end lost 7 bases, and 16 bases lay between the germline ends. Germline loops: CDR1 SQVTM, CDR2 ANQGSEA. CDR3 loop: CSVGFGGGGTQYF. CDR3 coding DNA: TGCAGCGTTGGTTTCGGGGGAGGGGGGACCCAGTACTTC.

CDR3 bases: TGTGCCAGCAGTTTTAATAATTCACCCCTCCACTTT. It encodes CASSFNNSPLHF. This rearrangement joins TRBV27 to TRBJ1-6, with D unclear. Germline V CDR1 and CDR2: MNHEY, SMNVEV (reference sequence). CDR3 length: 12 amino acids. V was pared by 3 bases and J by 5 bases, with 2 bases between.

The V call is TRBV11-3, the J call TRBJ2-7; 8 bases are shared with TRBD2. The V gene's germline CDR1 is SGHNT and CDR2 YENEEA. The CDR3 is made up of 14 amino acids. J lost 2 bases, V lost 3 bases, and 3 bases had no gene match. CDR3 region: CASSFGGGPYEQYF. The CDR3 coding sequence is TGTGCCAGCAGCTTCGGCGGGGGGCCCTACGAGCAGTACTTC.

The chain uses TRBV2 and TRBJ2-7; D possibly corresponds to TRBD2 (6 bases). Trimming cost V 1 base and J 6 bases, with 10 bases left between them. The CDR3 loop spans 13 amino acids. Germline assignment: CDR1 SNHLY and CDR2 FYNNEI. Written as DNA, the CDR3 is TGTGCCAGCAGTGAAGTCGGGGGTCTCGAGCAGTACTTC. Translation: CASSEVGGLEQYF.

The chain links TRBV28 to TRBJ2-7; the match to TRBD1 covers 9 bases. This CDR3 spans 16 amino acids. CDR1 MDHEN and CDR2 SYDVKM come from the germline V gene. Trimming took 1 base from V and 5 from J; bases not matched to a gene: 9. Written as DNA, the CDR3 is TGTGCCAGCAGTTTATTTCAACAGGGGGCGGGGGACGAGCAGTACTTC. Translating it yields CASSLFQQGAGDEQYF.

The V gene is TRBV5-1, the J gene TRBJ1-1; 8 nucleotides align to TRBD1. This CDR3 is 14 amino acids long. The germline gives CDR1 SGHRS, CDR2 YFSETQ. Trimming took 2 bases from V and 2 from J; bases not matched to a gene: 2. The DNA for the CDR3 is TGCGCCAGCAGCTTACAGGGGGTAAACACTGAAGCTTTCTTT. Translation gives CASSLQGVNTEAFF.

This clone was picked up one time. V and J are TRBV5-1 and TRBJ1-6, with TRBD1 as a possible D gene (5 bases). Germline V gene lookup returns CDR1 SGHRS and CDR2 YFSETQ. Trimming pared 3 bases from V and 8 bases from J, leaving 9 bases between. The CDR3 sequence is 13 residues long. The CDR3 region has the DNA TGCGCCAGCAGCTGGGGCCCAGATTCACCCCTCCACTTT. It specifies CASSWGPDSPLHF. Together with reference TRBV5-1 and TRBJ1-6, the CDR3 gives the full variable domain: KAGVTQTPRYLIKTRGQQVTLSCSPISGHRSVSWYQQTPGQGLQFLFEYFSETQRNKGNFPGRFSGRQFSNSRSEMNVSTLELGDSALYLCASSWGPDSPLHFGNGTRLTVT.